A single sample gave rise to the 10 T cell receptor beta chains below, sequenced in a study of graft-versus-host responses after intestinal transplantation. Here immunoSEQ multiplex PCR was the method, and the copy in TCRdb shows in-frame clones only, minus some. The sample contains tens of thousands of clones, 92% of which appear only once. This specimen was PBMCs, taken 98 days after intestinal transplantation. The receptors derive from a human patient who received an intestinal transplant, so some T cells may come from the graft donor.

This chain joins TRBV9 and TRBJ2-3; 9 bases fit TRBD2. CDR1 is SGDLS and CDR2 is YYNGEE in the germline V gene. J was trimmed by 3 bases and V by 4 bases; bases with no gene match: 3. The CDR3 extends over 14 amino acids. CDR3 residues: CASSLAGITDTQYF. CDR3 coding DNA: TGTGCCAGCAGCCTAGCGGGAATAACAGATACGCAGTATTTT.

The chain joins TRBV7-3 to TRBJ1-2; TRBD1 aligns across 8 bases. Germline V gives CDR1 SGHTA, CDR2 FQGTGA. The CDR3 extends over 14 amino acids. J gave up 3 bases and V 5 bases, and 5 bases lay outside the gene matches. The CDR3 nucleotides are TGTGCCAGCAGCGCCGGACAGGGCGACTATGGCTACACCTTC. This translates into CASSAGQGDYGYTF.

The chain recombines TRBV2 with TRBJ1-1; D is undetermined. V gave up 4 bases and J gave up 7 bases, with 7 bases separating them. From germline, CDR1 is SNHLY and CDR2 FYNNEI. The CDR3 sequence is 11 residues long. CDR3 DNA: TGTGCCAGCAGTGGTTGGGGTGAAGCTTTCTTT. This codes for CASSGWGEAFF.

The V gene is TRBV27, the J gene TRBJ2-3, with 11 nucleotides matching TRBD1. CDR1 is MNHEY and CDR2 is SMNVEV in the germline V gene (reference sequence). The CDR3 spans 18 residues. Trimming removed 0 bases from V and 0 bases from J; junction bases left unmatched: 5. The CDR3 loop is CASSLSFGQGASTDTQYF. Here the CDR3 DNA reads TGTGCCAGCAGTTTATCGTTTGGACAGGGGGCCAGCACAGATACGCAGTATTTT.

The DNA for the CDR3 is TGTGCCAGCAGCAGGGGGAATTCACCCCTCCACTTT. It translates to CASSRGNSPLHF. V is TRBV2 and J is TRBJ1-6, with TRBD1 matching 7 bases. CDR1 and CDR2 (germline): SNHLY, FYNNEI. The V and J ends lost 6 bases and 7 bases, in that order; junction bases with no gene match: 0. This CDR3 has 12 amino acids.

This rearrangement joins TRBV5-4 to TRBJ2-1; 10 nucleotides agree with TRBD2. The junction had 4 bases not matched to a gene; V was cut back by 0 bases and J by 7 bases. CDR1 and CDR2 from the germline V gene are SGHNT and YYREEE (reference sequence). The CDR3 consists of 15 residues. The CDR3 DNA is TGTGCCAGCAGCTTGGCGGCTAGCGGGGGTAATGAGCAGTTCTTC. This sequence encodes CASSLAASGGNEQFF. The whole variable domain, filled in from reference TRBV5-4 and TRBJ2-1, reads ETGVTQSPTHLIKTRGQQVTLRCSSQSGHNTVSWYQQALGQGPQFIFQYYREEENGRGNFPPRFSGLQFPNYSSELNVNALELDDSALYLCASSLAASGGNEQFFGPGTRLTVL.

The chain links TRBV21-1 to TRBJ2-2; no check of the table's D call, TRBD1, against the DNA was made. TRBV21-1 constitutes a pseudogene. The CDR3 has 16 amino acids. The CDR3 DNA reads TGTGCCAGCAGCAAATTAGGGGGACAGGGCACCGGGGAGCTGTTTTTT. Translation gives CASSKLGGQGTGELFF.

The V gene is TRBV5-1, the J gene TRBJ1-1; D is unresolved. The CDR3 consists of 15 residues. V dropped 0 bases and J dropped 0 bases, with 9 bases sitting between them. Germline CDR1 and CDR2: SGHRS and YFSETQ. CDR3 sequence reads: CASSLDNHMNTEAFF. In nucleotides, the CDR3 is TGCGCCAGCAGCTTGGACAACCACATGAACACTGAAGCTTTCTTT.

This chain connects TRBV27 to TRBJ2-5, with 8 positions matching TRBD1. This CDR3 is built from 15 residues. Germline CDR1 is MNHEY and CDR2 is SMNVEV (reference sequence). The V segment lost 2 bases and the J segment 5 bases; nucleotides outside the gene matches: 7. The CDR3 here is CASSLATGEVETQYF. The CDR3 DNA sequence: TGTGCCAGCAGTTTAGCGACAGGGGAGGTGGAGACCCAGTACTTC.

This clone showed up just once. This chain connects TRBV7-9 to TRBJ1-4, with TRBD1 matching over 8 bases. The germline V gene has CDR1 SEHNR and CDR2 FQNEAQ (reference sequence). V shed 4 bases and J 3 bases; nucleotides not matched to a gene: 7. The CDR3 length is 16 residues. The CDR3 region has the DNA TGTGCCAGCAGCTCCGTAACAGGGGGGTCTAATGAAAAACTGTTTTTT. Translating it yields CASSSVTGGSNEKLFF.